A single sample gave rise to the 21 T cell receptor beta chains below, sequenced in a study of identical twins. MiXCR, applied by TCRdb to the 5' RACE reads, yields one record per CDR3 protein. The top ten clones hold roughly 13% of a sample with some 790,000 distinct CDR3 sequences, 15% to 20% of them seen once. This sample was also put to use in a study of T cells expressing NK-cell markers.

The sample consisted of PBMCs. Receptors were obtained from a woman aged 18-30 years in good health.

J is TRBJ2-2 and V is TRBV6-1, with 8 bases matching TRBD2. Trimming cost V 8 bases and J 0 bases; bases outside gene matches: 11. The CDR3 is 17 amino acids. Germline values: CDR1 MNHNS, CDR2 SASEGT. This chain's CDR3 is CASSKRGGRPNTGELFF. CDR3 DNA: TGTGCCAGCTCAAAAAGGGGCGGGAGGCCGAACACCGGGGAGCTGTTTTTT.

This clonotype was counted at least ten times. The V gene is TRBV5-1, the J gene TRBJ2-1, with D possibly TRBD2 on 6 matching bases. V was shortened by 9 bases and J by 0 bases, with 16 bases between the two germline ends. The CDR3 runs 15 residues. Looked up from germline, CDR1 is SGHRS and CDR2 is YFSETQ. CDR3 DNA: TGCGCCACCGCACCGGGACTCAGCTCCTACAATGAGCAGTTCTTC. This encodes CATAPGLSSYNEQFF.

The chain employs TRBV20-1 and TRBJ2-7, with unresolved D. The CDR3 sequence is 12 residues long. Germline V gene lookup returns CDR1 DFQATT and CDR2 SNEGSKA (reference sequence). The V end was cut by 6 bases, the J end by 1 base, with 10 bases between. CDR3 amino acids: CSAARRSYEQYF. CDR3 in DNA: TGCAGTGCGGCTAGGCGGTCCTACGAGCAGTACTTC.

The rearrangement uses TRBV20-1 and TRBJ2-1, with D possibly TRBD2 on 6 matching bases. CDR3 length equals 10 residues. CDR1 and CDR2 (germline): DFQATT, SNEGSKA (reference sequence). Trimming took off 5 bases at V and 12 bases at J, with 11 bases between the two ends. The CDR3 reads CSAGEVGQFF. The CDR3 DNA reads TGCAGTGCTGGGGAGGTGGGGCAGTTCTTC.

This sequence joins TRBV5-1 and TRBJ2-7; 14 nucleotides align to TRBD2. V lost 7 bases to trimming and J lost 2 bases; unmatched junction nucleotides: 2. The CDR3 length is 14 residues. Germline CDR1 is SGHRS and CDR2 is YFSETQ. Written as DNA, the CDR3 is TGCGCCAGCGGGACTAGCGGGAGTACCTACGAGCAGTACTTC. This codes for CASGTSGSTYEQYF.

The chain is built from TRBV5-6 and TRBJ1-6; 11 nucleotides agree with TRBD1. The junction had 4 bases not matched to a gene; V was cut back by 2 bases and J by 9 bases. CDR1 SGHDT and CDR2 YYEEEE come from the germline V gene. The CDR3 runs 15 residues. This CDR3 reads CASSFGTGGRSPLHF. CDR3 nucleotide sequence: TGTGCCAGCAGCTTCGGGACAGGGGGTCGTTCACCCCTCCACTTT.

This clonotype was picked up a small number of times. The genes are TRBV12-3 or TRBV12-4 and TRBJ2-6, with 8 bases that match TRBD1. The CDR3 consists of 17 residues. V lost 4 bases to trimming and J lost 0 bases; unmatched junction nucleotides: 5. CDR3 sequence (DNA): TGTGCCAGCAGTTCAACAGGGGGTCCCTCTGGGGCCAACGTCCTGACTTTC. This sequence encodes CASSSTGGPSGANVLTF.

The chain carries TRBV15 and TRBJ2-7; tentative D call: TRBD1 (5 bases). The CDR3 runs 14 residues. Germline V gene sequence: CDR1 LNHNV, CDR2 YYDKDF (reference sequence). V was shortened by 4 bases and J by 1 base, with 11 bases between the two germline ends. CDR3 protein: CATSNRRTSYEQYF. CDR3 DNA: TGTGCCACCAGCAACAGGCGGACATCCTACGAGCAGTACTTC.

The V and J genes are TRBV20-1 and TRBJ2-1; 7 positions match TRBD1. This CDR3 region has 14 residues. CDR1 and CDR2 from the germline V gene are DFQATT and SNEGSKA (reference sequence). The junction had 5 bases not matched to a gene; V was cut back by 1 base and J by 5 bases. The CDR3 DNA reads TGCAGTGCTAGAGCCACGGACAGGCACAATGAGCAGTTCTTC. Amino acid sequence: CSARATDRHNEQFF.

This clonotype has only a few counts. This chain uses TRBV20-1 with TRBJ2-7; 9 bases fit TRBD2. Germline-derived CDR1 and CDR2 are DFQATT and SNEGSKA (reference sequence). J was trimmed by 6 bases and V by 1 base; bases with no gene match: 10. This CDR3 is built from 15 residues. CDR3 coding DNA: TGCAGTGCTAGAGCCTTTAGCGGGAGAGGGAGCGAGCAGTACTTC. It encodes CSARAFSGRGSEQYF.

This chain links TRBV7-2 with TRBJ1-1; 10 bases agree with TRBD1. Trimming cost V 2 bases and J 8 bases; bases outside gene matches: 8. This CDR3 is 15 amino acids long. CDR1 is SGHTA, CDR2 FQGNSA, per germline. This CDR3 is CASSLTGTGVREAFF. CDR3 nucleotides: TGTGCCAGCAGCTTAACCGGGACAGGGGTTAGGGAAGCTTTCTTT. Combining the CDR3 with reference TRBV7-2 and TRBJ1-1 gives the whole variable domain GAGVSQSPSNKVTEKGKDVELRCDPISGHTALYWYRQSLGQGLEFLIYFQGNSAPDKSGLPSDRFSAERTGGSVSTLTIQRTQQEDSAVYLCASSLTGTGVREAFFGQGTRLTVV.

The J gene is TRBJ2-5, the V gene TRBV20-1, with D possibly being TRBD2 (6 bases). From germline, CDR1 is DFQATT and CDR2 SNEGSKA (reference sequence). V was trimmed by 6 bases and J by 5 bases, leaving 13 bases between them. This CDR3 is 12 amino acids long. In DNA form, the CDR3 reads TGCAGTGCCGTCGGGAGCGGCGAGACCCAGTACTTC. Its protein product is CSAVGSGETQYF.

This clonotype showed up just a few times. The CDR3 DNA sequence: TGTGCCAGCAGCATACAGAGCTCTGGAAACACCATATATTTT. This encodes CASSIQSSGNTIYF. V is TRBV7-9 and J is TRBJ1-3, with D hard to call. CDR3 length equals 14 residues. Between the trimmed V and J ends, which lost 5 bases and 0 bases, there was a span of 8 bases. Germline CDR1 SEHNR, CDR2 FQNEAQ (reference sequence).

CDR3 nucleotide sequence: TGTGCCAGCTCACCACTCATGGACAGGGTGGAACCTCAGCCAGATACGCAGTATTTT. Encoded protein: CASSPLMDRVEPQPDTQYF. The chain combines TRBV18 with TRBJ2-3, with 8 bases matching TRBD1. The CDR3 is 19 residues long. After removal of 1 base from V and 4 bases from J, the junction contained 16 bases not matched to a gene. Germline assignment: CDR1 KGHSH and CDR2 LQKENI. The full variable domain, rest sourced from reference TRBV18 and TRBJ2-3, is NAGVMQNPRHLVRRRGQEARLRCSPMKGHSHVYWYRQLPEEGLKFMVYLQKENIIDESGMPKERFSAEFPKEGPSILRIQQVVRGDSAAYFCASSPLMDRVEPQPDTQYFGPGTRLTVL.

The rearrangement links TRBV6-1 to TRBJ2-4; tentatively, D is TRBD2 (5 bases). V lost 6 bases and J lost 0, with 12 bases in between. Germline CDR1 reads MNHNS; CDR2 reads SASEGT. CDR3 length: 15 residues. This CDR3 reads CASSPGEIAKNIQYF. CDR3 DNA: TGTGCCAGCAGCCCCGGGGAGATAGCCAAAAACATTCAGTACTTC.

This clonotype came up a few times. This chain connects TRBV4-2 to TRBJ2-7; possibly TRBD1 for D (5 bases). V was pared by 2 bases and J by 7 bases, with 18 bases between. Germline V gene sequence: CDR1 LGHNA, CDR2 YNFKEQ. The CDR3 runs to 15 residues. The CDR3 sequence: CASSQPDDSRMEQYF. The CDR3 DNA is TGTGCCAGCAGCCAACCGGACGACAGTCGAATGGAGCAGTACTTC.

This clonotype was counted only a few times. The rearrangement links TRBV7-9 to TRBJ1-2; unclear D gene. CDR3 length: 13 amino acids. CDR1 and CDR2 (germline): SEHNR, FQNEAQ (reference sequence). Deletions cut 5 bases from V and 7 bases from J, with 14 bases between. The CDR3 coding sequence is TGTGCCAGCAGCCAGATGTGGGGAACTGGCTACACCTTC. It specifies CASSQMWGTGYTF.

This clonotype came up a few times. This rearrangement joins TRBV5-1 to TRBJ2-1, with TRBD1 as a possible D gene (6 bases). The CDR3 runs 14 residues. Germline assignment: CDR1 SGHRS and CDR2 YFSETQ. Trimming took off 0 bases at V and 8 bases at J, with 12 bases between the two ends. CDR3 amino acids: CASSLEVGADEQFF. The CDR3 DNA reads TGCGCCAGCAGCTTGGAAGTGGGGGCTGATGAGCAGTTCTTC.

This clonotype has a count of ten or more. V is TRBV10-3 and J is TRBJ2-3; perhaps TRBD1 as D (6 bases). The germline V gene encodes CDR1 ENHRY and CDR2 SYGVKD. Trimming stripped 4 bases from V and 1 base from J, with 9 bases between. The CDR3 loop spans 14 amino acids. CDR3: CAISAGTRTDTQYF. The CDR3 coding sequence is TGTGCCATCAGTGCGGGGACACGCACAGATACGCAGTATTTT.

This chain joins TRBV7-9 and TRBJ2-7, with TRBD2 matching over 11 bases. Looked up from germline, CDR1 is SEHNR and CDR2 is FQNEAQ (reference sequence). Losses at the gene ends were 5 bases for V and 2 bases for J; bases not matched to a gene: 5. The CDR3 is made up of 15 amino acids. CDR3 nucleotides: TGTGCCAGCAGCGCGACTAGCGGGATAACCTACGAGCAGTACTTC. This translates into CASSATSGITYEQYF.

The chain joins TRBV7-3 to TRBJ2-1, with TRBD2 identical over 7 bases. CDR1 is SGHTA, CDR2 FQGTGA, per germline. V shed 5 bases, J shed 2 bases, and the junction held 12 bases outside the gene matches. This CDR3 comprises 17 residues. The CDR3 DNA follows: TGTGCCAGCAGCCCTAGCCGGGAGCGGGGCGCCTACAATGAGCAGTTCTTC. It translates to CASSPSRERGAYNEQFF.